The 30 T cell receptor beta chains in this list originate from one sample, sequenced in a study of T cell responses to AZD1222 COVID-19 vaccine. Generated by immunoSEQ multiplex PCR, the TCRdb table keeps only in-frame clones and is missing some. The sample has 85,000 to 90,000 clones; roughly 90% are singletons. Here the sequenced sample was peripheral blood, taken 28 days after the second AZD1222 dose. These receptors originate from an adult who received the AZD1222 COVID-19 vaccine.

This chain uses TRBV5-6 with TRBJ2-1; D might be TRBD1 (6 bases). The CDR3 covers 15 residues. CDR1 is SGHDT and CDR2 is YYEEEE in the germline V gene. Between the trimmed V and J ends, which lost 2 bases and 4 bases, there was a span of 13 bases. The CDR3, as DNA: TGTGCCAGCAGCTTAATTCAGGGGTCATACAATGAGCAGTTCTTC. It translates to CASSLIQGSYNEQFF.

The CDR3 nucleotides are TGTGCCAGCAGCAACACAGTCCGCTCTGGAAACACCATATATTTT. This translates into CASSNTVRSGNTIYF. The V gene is TRBV6-6, the J gene TRBJ1-3; no clear D. The CDR3 length is 15 residues. V was clipped by 6 bases and J by 0 bases, with 12 bases between them. Germline V lookup: CDR1 MNHNY, CDR2 SVGAGI (reference sequence).

The chain carries TRBV27 and TRBJ1-4; D uncertain. The CDR3 spans 12 residues. Trimming shortened V by 5 bases and J by 10 bases, and 11 bases separated the two germline ends. CDR1 is MNHEY and CDR2 is SMNVEV in the germline V gene (reference sequence). The CDR3 loop reads CASSPLSGKLFF. The CDR3 DNA follows: TGTGCCAGCAGTCCCCTGTCCGGAAAACTGTTTTTT.

This chain joins TRBV14 and TRBJ2-1; D remains unclear. Deletions cut 0 bases from V and 12 bases from J, with 12 bases between. The CDR3 is made up of 13 amino acids. The germline V gene has CDR1 SGHDN and CDR2 FVKESK. CDR3 sequence reads: CASSQDKRLGQFF. The CDR3 coding sequence is TGTGCCAGCAGCCAAGATAAGAGGCTAGGGCAGTTCTTC.

J is TRBJ1-1 and V is TRBV7-2, with TRBD1 identical over 8 bases. CDR1 is SGHTA and CDR2 is FQGNSA in the germline V gene. V shed 1 base, J shed 5 bases, and the junction held 6 bases outside the gene matches. The CDR3 loop spans 15 amino acids. CDR3 coding DNA: TGTGCCAGCAGCTTAGTGCTCAGGGGGCGGACTGAAGCTTTCTTT. As protein: CASSLVLRGRTEAFF.

The chain employs TRBV24-1 and TRBJ1-1; D not certain. In germline, CDR1 is KGHDR, CDR2 SFDVKD. Trimming cost V 4 bases and J 1 base, with 6 bases left between them. This CDR3 comprises 13 residues. Here the CDR3 DNA reads TGTGCCACCAGTGACCCAGGGAACACTGAAGCTTTCTTT. This codes for CATSDPGNTEAFF.

This clone was seen once. The CDR3 DNA is TGTGCCAGCAGTTACTCCTCGAACACTGAAGCTTTCTTT. Translating it yields CASSYSSNTEAFF. The rearrangement joins TRBV6-5 to TRBJ1-1, with no clear D. The CDR3 consists of 13 residues. CDR1 MNHEY and CDR2 SVGAGI come from the germline V gene. Trimming pared 0 bases from V and 1 base from J, leaving 3 bases between.

CDR3 DNA sequence: TGCGCCAGCAGCATTAGGACAGGGGCCTACAATGAGCAGTTCTTC. Encoded protein: CASSIRTGAYNEQFF. This chain links TRBV5-1 with TRBJ2-1, with TRBD1 identical over 9 bases. V shed 4 bases and J 2 bases; nucleotides not matched to a gene: 4. Germline values: CDR1 SGHRS, CDR2 YFSETQ. The CDR3 is 15 residues long.

This clone was picked up a small number of times. The V call is TRBV21-1, the J call TRBJ1-5; the table calls TRBD1, which could not be checked here. TRBV21-1 corresponds to a pseudogene. This CDR3 spans 20 amino acids. Here the CDR3 DNA reads TGTGCCAGCAGCAACCGACTCGGGGACAGGGCTGTCGAGCTGGATCAGCCCCAGCATTTT. This encodes CASSNRLGDRAVELDQPQHF.

The chain links TRBV5-6 to TRBJ2-7; D not certain. The germline V gene encodes CDR1 SGHDT and CDR2 YYEEEE. V lost 2 bases and J 2 bases, leaving 8 bases between the germline ends. This CDR3 is built from 13 residues. CDR3 bases: TGTGCCAGCAGCTTTGGGCAAGCCTACGAGCAGTACGTC. Residues: CASSFGQAYEQYV.

This clone was observed a handful of times. J is TRBJ2-2 and V is TRBV7-2; unclear D gene. Looked up from germline, CDR1 is SGHTA and CDR2 is FQGNSA. The CDR3 runs to 15 residues. The V end was cut by 0 bases, the J end by 4 bases, with 9 bases between. The CDR3 region has the DNA TGTGCCAGCAGCTTAGCGAGAACAGTCACCGGGGAGCTGTTTTTT. Its translation: CASSLARTVTGELFF.

The chain carries TRBV10-3 and TRBJ2-7; D is possibly TRBD2 (5 bases). CDR3 length equals 12 residues. V lost 11 bases, J lost 7 bases, and 18 bases lay in between. Germline CDR1 ENHRY, CDR2 SYGVKD. The CDR3 protein is CASLAERGEQYF. In nucleotides, the CDR3 is TGTGCCTCACTCGCGGAGAGAGGGGAGCAGTACTTC.

The chain employs TRBV7-9 and TRBJ1-6, with 7 positions matching TRBD1. Germline V gene lookup returns CDR1 SEHNR and CDR2 FQNEAQ (reference sequence). V shed 1 base and J 7 bases; nucleotides not matched to a gene: 7. The CDR3 is 16 residues long. The CDR3 is CASSLDGDSGNSPLHF. The DNA for the CDR3 is TGTGCCAGCAGCTTAGACGGGGACAGCGGGAATTCACCCCTCCACTTT.

This sequence joins TRBV11-3 and TRBJ2-7; perhaps TRBD1 as D (5 bases). Germline values: CDR1 SGHNT, CDR2 YENEEA. The CDR3 spans 15 residues. Trimming removed 5 bases from V and 2 bases from J, with 16 bases in between. The CDR3 protein is CASSDSRKTTYEQYF. The DNA of the CDR3 is TGTGCCAGCAGCGACAGTCGAAAAACCACCTACGAGCAGTACTTC.

For this clone: Other nucleotide sequences in the sample specify the same CDR3. The V and J genes are TRBV3-1 (or the pseudogene TRBV3-2) and TRBJ2-7; no clear D. CDR1 LGHDT and CDR2 YNNKEL come from the germline V gene (reference sequence). The CDR3 extends over 12 amino acids. V was trimmed by 1 base and J by 2 bases, leaving 3 bases between them. As DNA, the CDR3 is TGTGCCAGCAGCCAAGGTACCTACGAGCAGTACTTC. Translating gives CASSQGTYEQYF.

This sequence joins TRBV3-1 (or the pseudogene TRBV3-2) and TRBJ1-3; no reliable D call. V lost 1 base, J lost 4 bases, and 14 bases lay in between. CDR1 and CDR2 (germline): LGHDT, YNNKEL (reference sequence). The CDR3 consists of 16 residues. CDR3 DNA sequence: TGTGCCAGCAGCCAAGTCGGCAGCCCTTTGGGAAACACCATATATTTT. Translating gives CASSQVGSPLGNTIYF.

The J gene is TRBJ2-7, the V gene TRBV7-2; D might be TRBD1 or TRBD2, each matching 5 bases. The CDR3 length is 15 residues. Germline CDR1 and CDR2: SGHTA and FQGNSA. The V gene lost 2 bases and the J gene lost 4 bases, with 15 bases spanning the gap. The CDR3 spells CASSLRGADMYEQYF. DNA for the CDR3: TGTGCCAGCAGCTTACGAGGGGCGGACATGTACGAGCAGTACTTC.

The chain joins TRBV20-1 to TRBJ1-1; TRBD1 is a possible D gene (5 bases). CDR1 is DFQATT and CDR2 is SNEGSKA in the germline V gene (reference sequence). Trimming left V 8 bases short and J 1 base short, with 8 bases between. CDR3 length equals 11 residues. In DNA form, the CDR3 reads TGCAGTACCGGGGGGAACACTGAAGCTTTCTTT. Its translation: CSTGGNTEAFF.

The V and J genes are TRBV6-5 and TRBJ2-5; D is possibly TRBD2 (5 bases). Germline CDR1 reads MNHEY; CDR2 reads SVGAGI. The CDR3 is made up of 16 amino acids. V lost 0 bases and J 2 bases, leaving 13 bases between the germline ends. The CDR3 DNA reads as TGTGCCAGCAGTTACTCGATGTGGACTCATCAAGAGACCCAGTACTTC. As protein: CASSYSMWTHQETQYF.

In its sample, this clone was seen once. The chain combines TRBV27 with TRBJ2-3; D ambiguous. There are 15 residues in the CDR3. The germline CDR1 and CDR2 sequences are MNHEY and SMNVEV (reference sequence). Trimming removed 5 bases from V and 2 bases from J, with 14 bases in between. Here the CDR3 reads CASSLRAESTDTQYF. In DNA, the CDR3 is TGTGCCAGCAGTCTACGGGCGGAATCCACAGATACGCAGTATTTT.

Only one count was recorded for this clone. This chain connects TRBV24-1 to TRBJ2-2; D perhaps matches TRBD2 (5 bases). Germline CDR1 is KGHDR and CDR2 is SFDVKD. The CDR3 has 14 residues. Trimming took off 3 bases at V and 6 bases at J, with 10 bases between the two ends. The CDR3 is CATSDPRVPGELFF. The DNA for the CDR3 is TGTGCCACCAGTGATCCGAGGGTTCCCGGGGAGCTGTTTTTT.

The chain combines TRBV18 with TRBJ2-4, with D possibly TRBD1 on 6 matching bases. Germline V gene lookup returns CDR1 KGHSH and CDR2 LQKENI. There are 17 residues in the CDR3. V was cut by 0 bases and J by 3 bases, with 15 bases left in between. Here the CDR3 reads CASSPPNRVLGKNIQYF. The CDR3 nucleotides read TGTGCCAGCTCACCACCGAACAGGGTATTGGGCAAAAACATTCAGTACTTC.

The chain carries TRBV5-1 and TRBJ2-1; TRBD1 might be the D (5 bases). The CDR3 is 15 residues long. Per germline, CDR1 SGHRS and CDR2 YFSETQ. The V end was cut by 1 base, the J end by 10 bases, with 18 bases between. The CDR3, as DNA: TGCGCCAGCAGCTTGATGACGTCAGGGCATCGGGAGCAGTTCTTC. Protein product: CASSLMTSGHREQFF.

The genes are TRBV4-1 and TRBJ2-6, with 7 positions matching TRBD1. Germline V gives CDR1 MGHRA, CDR2 YSYEKL. The junction had 10 bases not matched to a gene; V was cut back by 0 bases and J by 2 bases. The CDR3 totals 19 residues. The CDR3 spells CASSQDETGSPAGANVLTF. The CDR3 DNA follows: TGCGCCAGCAGCCAAGATGAGACAGGGAGTCCGGCTGGGGCCAACGTCCTGACTTTC.

V is TRBV6-5 and J is TRBJ2-1; 10 bases map to TRBD1. The CDR3 is 15 residues long. The ends lost 8 bases at V and 8 bases at J; junction bases unmatched: 12. Germline-derived CDR1 and CDR2 are MNHEY and SVGAGI. DNA for the CDR3: TGTGCCAGCCATAGCGAAGGGGACAGGGGCCATGAGCAGTTCTTC. It codes for CASHSEGDRGHEQFF.

This chain joins TRBV19 and TRBJ2-3; 8 bases fit TRBD1. The germline CDR1 and CDR2 sequences are LNHDA and SQIVND (reference sequence). The CDR3 consists of 16 residues. The V segment lost 7 bases and the J segment 9 bases; nucleotides outside the gene matches: 18. The CDR3 nucleotides are TGTGCCAGTAACCCTACAGAGGGACAGGACCGAGACACGCAGTATTTT. Translating gives CASNPTEGQDRDTQYF. Filled out from reference TRBV19 and TRBJ2-3, the complete variable domain reads DGGITQSPKYLFRKEGQNVTLSCEQNLNHDAMYWYRQDPGQGLRLIYYSQIVNDFQKGDIAEGYSVSREKKESFPLTVTSAQKNPTAFYLCASNPTEGQDRDTQYFGPGTRLTVL.

The rearrangement uses TRBV5-6 and TRBJ2-2; D may be TRBD2 (5 bases). Germline CDR1 reads SGHDT; CDR2 reads YYEEEE. The CDR3 extends over 16 amino acids. V dropped 1 base and J dropped 4 bases, with 14 bases sitting between them. The CDR3 nucleotides read TGTGCCAGCAGCTTGTTCGAGGGAGAGCTCACCGGGGAGCTGTTTTTT. Residues: CASSLFEGELTGELFF.

This chain joins TRBV27 and TRBJ2-2, with D unresolved. Germline V gene lookup returns CDR1 MNHEY and CDR2 SMNVEV (reference sequence). Trimming cost V 1 base and J 2 bases, with 2 bases left between them. This CDR3 contains 13 residues. In nucleotides, the CDR3 is TGTGCCAGCAGTTTATTAAACACCGGGGAGCTGTTTTTT. Translating it yields CASSLLNTGELFF.

The chain employs TRBV7-9 and TRBJ2-1, with D unclear. Trimming left V 5 bases short and J 6 bases short, with 5 bases between. CDR1 and CDR2 (germline): SEHNR, FQNEAQ (reference sequence). The CDR3 sequence is 11 residues long. CDR3 protein: CASSSANEQFF. DNA for the CDR3: TGTGCCAGCAGCAGCGCCAATGAGCAGTTCTTC.

J is TRBJ1-2 and V is TRBV12-3 or TRBV12-4; D is ambiguous. Trimming pared 3 bases from V and 2 bases from J, leaving 7 bases between. The CDR3 length is 13 residues. The CDR3 sequence is CASSLEGNYGYTF. In DNA form, the CDR3 reads TGTGCCAGCAGTTTGGAAGGGAACTATGGCTACACCTTC.